The subject of this entry is one TCR beta chain. What antigen it recognizes has not been identified. Base quality data are lacking; no much larger clone is found one base away. The CDR3 regions of human TCRbeta chains were subjected to immunosequencing. As for the authors' bioinformatics: Repertoire TCRs were matched against a reference library of SARS-CoV-2-specific TCRs generated with the MIRA antigen-specificity platform. Breadth meant the fraction of unique TCRs that were SARS-CoV-2-associated, whereas depth meant the fraction of total T cells that were SARS-CoV-2-associated. Each spike-specific TCR was assigned to its reactive spike region and to a CD4 or CD8 class using the MIRA data. Log10-transformed breadth and depth values were compared by one-way ANOVA with Sidak's multiple comparisons tests. As stored in TCRdb, this immuneACCESS dataset retains in-frame rearrangements with V and J assigned. A fraction of the clones does not appear; measured against another copy, unresolved V genes explain less than half of the discrepancy, and the remainder lacks a known reason. V and J calls and clone size are those listed in that table; D and trimming were worked out from the DNA. The sample has approximately 150,000 clones on record, around 92% of them singletons. The ten largest clones take up around 12% of the sample.

This entry belongs to a study of T cell responses to AZD1222 COVID-19 vaccine (dated by TCRdb to about 2021). Concerning the study at large: TCR sequencing was performed for some 250 trial participants, of whom around 200 were given two doses of AZD1222 and around 25 were given two doses of MenACWY control vaccine. Trial participants were enrolled by age into 18-55, 56-69 and 70-plus year subgroups, with roughly 160, 29 and 62 TCR-sequenced participants respectively.

General study outcomes and caveats: Participants were mostly white British and included more females than males, and it was suggested by the authors that clonal diversity may have been underestimated. CD4 TCRs associated with the vaccine covered the entire spike protein, and the dominant responses were in regions 160-218 and 743-854. Because no day 14 peak-response samples were available, the repertoires could be characterized only after the peak T cell response. Epitopes outside the regions mutated in the B.1.351 and B.1.1.7 variants were reportedly recognized by nearly half of the unique spike-specific TCRs. In the small 56-69-year group, the increase in depth fell short of significance, most likely because of low power. Conclusions about previously exposed vaccinees are limited, since just six AZD1222 recipients were seropositive for SARS-CoV-2 at baseline. After two AZD1222 doses, both the breadth and the depth of spike-specific TCRs were significantly higher than at day 0 and than in MenACWY recipients.

Interpreted using the paper, the time point label stands for: sample from adult after SARS-CoV-2 infection, after symptom onset. A couple of convalescent COVID-19 patients, sampled after symptom onset from adults with prior SARS-CoV-2 infection, were also TCR-sequenced for comparison. The junction carries 11 bases between V and J, which are trimmed by 4 bases and 0 bases respectively. Looking up the germline V gene yields CDR1 SGHRS and CDR2 YFSETQ. The cysteine opens and the phenylalanine closes a CDR3 of 14 amino acids. The kept DNA is CDR3 alone, 42 bases in frame from the first base. The material was peripheral blood, obtained after recovery from COVID-19. The chain joins TRBV5-1 to TRBJ2-7; TRBD2 is perhaps the D gene, given 5 matching bases. The receptor was derived from an adult who had recovered from COVID-19. The CDR3 amino acid sequence is: CASSREGSSYEQYF. The bases are TGCGCCAGCAGCAGAGAAGGGAGCTCCTACGAGCAGTACTTC. The CDR3, completed at both ends by the reference TRBV5-1 and TRBJ2-7 genes, gives the full variable domain KAGVTQTPRYLIKTRGQQVTLSCSPISGHRSVSWYQQTPGQGLQFLFEYFSETQRNKGNFPGRFSGRQFSNSRSEMNVSTLELGDSALYLCASSREGSSYEQYFGPGTRLTVT.